Included here is one T cell receptor (beta chain) sequence, with context. Antigen specificity is unknown. The V gene end was trimmed by 0 bases and the J gene end by 7 bases; junction bases not matched to a gene: 6. The germline CDR1 and CDR2 sequences are SGHRS and YFSETQ. CDR3 length: 15 residues. The table came from immunoSEQ multiplex PCR; TCRdb's copy has only in-frame clones and leaves some out. The data show 350,000 or so clones, with more than 80% seen just once and around 0.84% held by the top ten. The sample comes from a study of cytomegalovirus exposure and HLA in healthy donors. Study-wide results and limits: Some public TCRs appeared in many individuals, while most sequences were rare.

The V and J genes are TRBV5-1 and TRBJ1-5, with 8 bases that match TRBD1. The source is a woman aged 18 to 35 in good health and CMV-seronegative. Sequenced sample: PBMCs. In DNA, the CDR3 is TGCGCCAGCAGCTTGGAGGCAGGGGGCGCGCAGCCCCAGCATTTT. This gives the protein CASSLEAGGAQPQHF.